This T cell receptor (beta chain) was recorded in a study of blood T cell repertoires in COVID-19. V trimming: 5 bases; J trimming: 1 base; junction bases outside the gene matches: 1. The germline gives CDR1 MGHRA, CDR2 YSYEKL. The CDR3 runs to 13 residues. Data came from immunoSEQ multiplex PCR; TCRdb stores just in-frame clones and leaves some out. The sample lists around 63,000 clones, just over 85% occurring once. This clonotype originated in a woman older than 75 with acute or convalescent COVID-19. The chain employs TRBV4-1 and TRBJ1-1; 7 bases agree with TRBD1. Sequenced: peripheral blood. Here the CDR3 reads CASSYRGNTEAFF. The CDR3 nucleotides are TGCGCCAGCAGCTACAGGGGGAACACTGAAGCTTTCTTT.